These T cell receptor beta chains were read from a single sample in a study of blood T cell repertoires in COVID-19. Clones were sequenced by immunoSEQ multiplex PCR, and TCRdb holds only the in-frame ones, with some missing. Of over 150,000 clones listed, approximately 85% are singletons. Sequencing was carried out using PBMCs or T cells enriched from blood (not recorded which). These receptors were taken from a man aged 35 to 55 who had recovered from COVID-19. CDR3s include the opening cysteine and the closing phenylalanine or tryptophan. D genes are given only for firm matches. Where a row states a size, it is once, few, many or the class of an expanded clone; other rows omit it.

D,V,J,size,DNA,CDR3
TRBD1,TRBV2,TRBJ1-2,-,TGTGCCAGCGCATGGAGGGGGCAGGACTATGGCTACACCTTC,CASAWRGQDYGYTF
TRBD1,TRBV28,TRBJ1-5,-,TGTGCCAGCAGAGACACCGGGACAGGGTGGAATCAGCCCCAGCATTTT,CASRDTGTGWNQPQHF
-,TRBV28,TRBJ1-1,few,TGTGCCATCAGTATACAGGGAGCCACTGAAGCTTTCTTT,CAISIQGATEAFF
-,TRBV10-1,TRBJ1-1,-,TGCGCCAGCAGTGCGGCGGTTAACACTGAAGCTTTCTTT,CASSAAVNTEAFF
-,TRBV7-3,TRBJ2-1,-,TGTGCCAGCAGCTCTACCGGGAACTACAATGAGCAGTTCTTC,CASSSTGNYNEQFF
TRBD1,TRBV11-3,TRBJ2-7,-,TGTGCCAGCAGCTCCGGGACAGGGGCCTACGAGCAGTACTTC,CASSSGTGAYEQYF
TRBD1,TRBV7-2,TRBJ1-2,-,TGTGCCAGCAGCTTAACTACAGGGGGCGCGGGGTATGGCTACACCTTC,CASSLTTGGAGYGYTF
TRBD1,TRBV27,TRBJ2-2,-,TGTGCCAGCAGCCGGACAGGTTCCGGGGAGCTGTTTTTT,CASSRTGSGELFF
-,TRBV6-5,TRBJ1-5,-,TGTGCCAGCAGCTTGAGAGGTGGCAATCAGCCCCAGCATTTT,CASSLRGGNQPQHF
-,TRBV6-1,TRBJ2-5,-,TGTGCCAGCAGTGAATCGAGAGAGACCCAGTACTTC,CASSESRETQYF
-,TRBV19,TRBJ1-2,-,TGTGCCAGTAGTATAGGCAGGGCCTATGGCTACACCTTC,CASSIGRAYGYTF
-,TRBV5-1,TRBJ1-2,few,TGCGCCAGCAGCTTGCCCCGGGCCACCCTCGGGAGATTTGGCTACACCTTC,CASSLPRATLGRFGYTF
-,TRBV15,TRBJ1-2,-,TGTGCCACCAGCAGAGGGGAGCGACGGGCGGGTGGCTACACCTTC,CATSRGERRAGGYTF
TRBD1,TRBV19,TRBJ1-2,-,TGTGCCAGTACCCCAGGGACAGGGACGCTCTATGGCTACACCTTC,CASTPGTGTLYGYTF
-,TRBV28,TRBJ1-2,-,TGTGCCAGCAGTTTAGGGGGGGACTATGGCTACACCTTC,CASSLGGDYGYTF
-,TRBV5-4,TRBJ1-2,-,TGTGCCAGCAGCTTGGTCGGGGTAACTAACTATGGCTACACCTTC,CASSLVGVTNYGYTF
TRBD1,TRBV14,TRBJ1-4,-,TGTGCCAGCAGCCAAGCCCGGGACAGTAATGAAAAACTGTTTTTT,CASSQARDSNEKLFF
TRBD2,TRBV10-3,TRBJ2-7,-,TGTGCCATCAGTGACTTAGCGGGGGGGCCTGACGAGCAGTACTTC,CAISDLAGGPDEQYF
-,TRBV5-1,TRBJ1-2,-,TGCGCCAGCAGCCCAGGACACGGACTAGCTAACTATGGCTACACCTTC,CASSPGHGLANYGYTF
-,TRBV27,TRBJ1-5,-,TGTGCCAGCAGCCCGTCGTATAGCAATCAGCCCCAGCATTTT,CASSPSYSNQPQHF
-,TRBV6-4,TRBJ1-1,-,TGTGCCAGCAGGGCAGGGGATTATACTGAAGCTTTCTTT,CASRAGDYTEAFF
-,TRBV7-6,TRBJ2-6,-,TGTGCCAGTAGGGGGTCTGGGGCCAACGTCCTGACTTTC,CASRGSGANVLTF
TRBD1,TRBV5-4,TRBJ2-1,-,TGTGCCAGCAGCCCCCAGGGACAGGGGGCAAATGAGCAGTTCTTC,CASSPQGQGANEQFF
-,TRBV6-5,TRBJ2-3,-,TGTGCCAGCAGCTGGGACTCTACCACAGATACGCAGTATTTT,CASSWDSTTDTQYF
TRBD2,TRBV30,TRBJ2-1,-,TGTGCCTGGTATAGACTAGCGGGATACAATGAGCAGTTCTTC,CAWYRLAGYNEQFF
-,TRBV5-1,TRBJ1-2,-,TGCGCCAGCAGGACAGGCGAAAACTATGGCTACACCTTC,CASRTGENYGYTF
TRBD1,TRBV9,TRBJ1-2,-,TGTGCCAGCAGCGTAGAAGGACAGGGAGAGGGCTACACCTTC,CASSVEGQGEGYTF
-,TRBV19,TRBJ1-1,-,TGTGCCAGTAAGGGCAGGGAAACTGAAGCTTTCTTT,CASKGRETEAFF
-,TRBV19,TRBJ1-5,-,TGTGCCAGTAGTAGAGAACAGGGATATCAGCCCCAGCATTTT,CASSREQGYQPQHF
TRBD1,TRBV9,TRBJ2-5,-,TGTGCCAGCAGCGTAGGACAGGGGCAAGAGACCCAGTACTTC,CASSVGQGQETQYF
-,TRBV5-1,TRBJ1-2,-,TGCGCCAGCAGCTCCAGCCCAGGGGACTATGGCTACACCTTC,CASSSSPGDYGYTF
-,TRBV19,TRBJ1-3,-,TGTGCCAGTAGCCCGGTTCCCTCTGGAAACACCATATATTTT,CASSPVPSGNTIYF
TRBD2,TRBV13,TRBJ2-1,-,TGTGCCAGCAGCCTCGGGGCGACTAGCGAAGGGAGTGAGCAGTTCTTC,CASSLGATSEGSEQFF
-,TRBV10-2,TRBJ1-2,-,TGCGCCAGCACGGGCGGGCAGGTTGCCTATGGCTACACCTTC,CASTGGQVAYGYTF
TRBD2,TRBV11-2,TRBJ2-7,-,TGTGCCAGCAGCTTAACGACTAGCGGGAGTTACGAGCAGTACTTC,CASSLTTSGSYEQYF
-,TRBV30,TRBJ2-3,-,TGTGCCTGGACCCCGTCCTCCGGGTACCCAGATACGCAGTATTTT,CAWTPSSGYPDTQYF
-,TRBV14,TRBJ1-6,once,TGTGCCAGCAGCCTCCAAACCGCAGGGTATACGAATTCACCCCTCCACTTT,CASSLQTAGYTNSPLHF
-,TRBV11-3,TRBJ2-2,-,TGTGCCAGCAGCTCTTATGGAGGGTACACCGGGGAGCTGTTTTTT,CASSSYGGYTGELFF
TRBD1,TRBV19,TRBJ1-2,-,TGTGCCAGTAGTATGCGCAGGGGGGAAGGCTACACCTTC,CASSMRRGEGYTF
-,TRBV19,TRBJ1-4,-,TGTGCCAGTAGTATTAGTTCAATTTTGGACTTTGGGGGGACAACTAATGAAAAACTGTTTTTT,CASSISSILDFGGTTNEKLFF
-,TRBV5-1,TRBJ2-7,-,TGCGCCAGCAGCTCCAGCTACAGCTCCTACGAGCAGTACTTC,CASSSSYSSYEQYF
-,TRBV7-8,TRBJ1-5,once,TGTGCCAGCAGCTTAGGTGCGGGGCCACCGCATTTT,CASSLGAGPPHF
TRBD1,TRBV3-1/TRBV3-2,TRBJ2-7,-,TGTGCCAGCAGCCAAGATCCCGGGACAGGGGGCGACGAGCAGTACTTC,CASSQDPGTGGDEQYF